This T cell receptor (beta chain) was observed in a study of T-cell reconstitution after alpha-beta-depleted transplantation in children. This CDR3 is 15 amino acids long. CDR1 KGHSH and CDR2 LQKENI come from the germline V gene. Trimming removed 2 bases from V and 6 bases from J, with 17 bases in between. Preparation of the TCRbeta library used unique molecular identifiers. TCRdb reprocessed the PCR reads via MiXCR and lists one record per CDR3 protein. The table includes a few hundred thousand distinct CDR3 sequences, roughly 20% detected once. The V gene is TRBV18, the J gene TRBJ2-7; the D gene is possibly TRBD2 (6 bases). The receptor's source is a human donor who donated a stem cell graft to a child with acute myeloid leukemia. The sample here was PBMCs from the stem cell graft donor, taken from the stem cell graft. CDR3 DNA: TGTGCCAGCTCACCAATAGTGTCCGGGAGTGGCGAGCAGTACTTC. It is translated as CASSPIVSGSGEQYF.